The clone carrying this TCR beta chain was seen a single time. Between the trimmed V and J ends, which lost 10 bases and 0 bases, there was a span of 14 bases. The CDR3 consists of 14 residues. Germline V CDR1 and CDR2: ENHRY, SYGVKD. These data come from a study of blood T cell repertoires in COVID-19. Authors' methods: Using reference gene primer amplification, nucleated cell counts were estimated. Profiled with immunoSEQ multiplex PCR; TCRdb holds only in-frame clones, not every one. V and J calls and clone size come straight from that table; D and trimming were deduced from the DNA. Among 120,000 to 150,000 clones, roughly 84% were seen once, and the ten largest hold 8% to 9%. Seattle patients were enrolled during active infection and followed longitudinally.

This chain connects TRBV10-3 to TRBJ2-3; D possibly corresponds to TRBD1 (6 bases). The sequencing input was peripheral blood. The receptor was derived from a man aged 25 to 40 with COVID-19, enrolled during active disease. In nucleotides, the CDR3 is TGTGCCACCTTGGGGACAACGAGCACAGATACGCAGTATTTT. Protein: CATLGTTSTDTQYF.